This TCR beta chain derives from a study of Graves' ophthalmopathy and Graves' hyperthyroidism. Study summary: Sampling took place at initial diagnosis, with peripheral blood obtained before any treatment.

Overall study results and limits: Using a 13-signature model, the authors split ophthalmopathy from stable hyperthyroidism, with 87.88% sensitivity and roughly 80% specificity.

This CDR3 has 15 amino acids. Trimming at V came to 5 bases and at J to 1 base, leaving 7 bases not matched to a gene. Germline V lookup: CDR1 SGHKS, CDR2 YYEKEE (reference sequence). This clonotype was counted ten times or more. Its specificity is not known. RNA transcripts were the template, and TCR beta CDR3 regions were amplified from them. First-round RT-PCR with HTBI primers preceded a second-round multiplex PCR. TCRdb used MiXCR to reprocess the multiplex PCR reads, holding one entry per CDR3 protein. This table holds under 350,000 distinct CDR3 sequences, about a sixth found once. The rearrangement links TRBV5-5 to TRBJ2-7, with 9 bases lining up with TRBD2. The receptor comes from an adult man with Graves' ophthalmopathy. The sample taken for sequencing was peripheral blood. For the CDR3, the DNA is TGTGCCAGCAGGGAGACTAGCGGACGTTCCTACGAGCAGTACTTC. Amino acid sequence: CASRETSGRSYEQYF. The full variable domain, completed using reference TRBV5-5 and TRBJ2-7, is DAGVTQSPTHLIKTRGQQVTLRCSPISGHKSVSWYQQVLGQGPQFIFQYYEKEERGRGNFPDRFSARQFPNYSSELNVNALLLGDSALYLCASRETSGRSYEQYFGPGTRLTVT.